Presented here are 15 T cell receptor beta chains from one specimen sequenced in a study of tissue T cells after allogeneic stem cell transplantation. Time point meaning: mouse harvest day 7 after allogeneic transplant. Each mouse received 10^7 T-cell-depleted marrow cells plus 10^6 splenic CD5+ T cells by tail vein. Sequenced by immunoSEQ multiplex PCR; TCRdb stores in-frame clones only, minus some. Of 4,500 to 5,000 clones in the sample, approximately 50% were seen once. The sequenced sample consisted of gut tissue. The receptors here all came from a female BALB/c mouse given C57BL/6 T cells with graft-versus-host disease after an allogeneic hematopoietic cell transplant.

This clone was seen a few times. Gene names follow the mouse nomenclature. The read comes to an end 1 residue before the CDR3 does, leaving the germline J gene to fill in the end. The chain carries TRBV26 and TRBJ1-3; 8 nucleotides line up with TRBD1. Germline CDR1 reads KGHPV; CDR2 reads FQNQEV (reference sequence). J lost 0 bases, V lost 1 base, and 8 bases had no gene match. This CDR3 contains 18 residues. Incomplete CDR3 DNA: TGTGCCAGCAGTCTGTTGACAGGGGTGGGATATTCTGGAAATACGCTCTAT. Its protein product is CASSLLTGVGYSGNTLY. The whole CDR3 reads CASSLLTGVGYSGNTLYF.

This clone appeared a single time. Each gene name is a mouse one. The missing CDR3 end, 1 residue past where the read stops, is filled in from the germline J gene. The chain is built from TRBV13-1 and TRBJ2-3, with D possibly matching TRBD2 (7 bases). The CDR3 is made up of 14 amino acids. Between the trimmed V and J ends, which lost 3 bases and 0 bases, there was a span of 8 bases. Germline-derived CDR1 and CDR2 are NSHNY and SYGAGN. The DNA read from the CDR3 is TGTGCCAGCAGTGGGGGGGCGAGTGCAGAAACGCTGTAT. It yields the protein CASSGGASAETLY. The whole CDR3 sequence is CASSGGASAETLYF.

In the case of this clone: All gene names here are mouse names. The read ends 1 residue early relative to the CDR3; the germline J gene fills the gap. This chain links TRBV3 with TRBJ2-4; possible D gene TRBD2, 6 bases. This CDR3 spans 13 amino acids. Germline V gene sequence: CDR1 SNHLY, CDR2 FYNGKV (reference sequence). V lost 5 bases, J lost 2 bases, and 8 bases lay in between. Partial CDR3 DNA: TGTGCCAGCAGCAGACTGGATCAAAACACCTTGTAC. Protein product: CASSRLDQNTLY. The CDR3, in full, reads CASSRLDQNTLYF.

With regard to this clone: Genes and germline come from the mouse. The read halts 1 residue ahead of the CDR3 end, with the missing end drawn from the germline J gene. This sequence joins TRBV23 and TRBJ2-2. The CDR3 sequence is 12 residues long. Looked up from germline, CDR1 is KGHTA and CDR2 is FQNQQP. CDR3 bases read: TGCTCCAGCAGCCAAGACACCGGGCAGCTCTAC. Translated, it gives CSSSQDTGQLY. The whole CDR3 protein reads CSSSQDTGQLYF.

A remark on this clone: Mouse gene names and germline throughout. The DNA ends 1 residue before the CDR3 does, and the rest of the CDR3 is filled in from the germline J gene. The chain recombines TRBV26 with TRBJ2-3; a possible D gene is TRBD1 (6 bases). Per the germline V gene, CDR1 is KGHPV and CDR2 is FQNQEV (reference sequence). V dropped 3 bases and J dropped 3 bases, with 10 bases sitting between them. The CDR3 sequence is 14 residues long. The CDR3 bases that were read are TGTGCCAGCAGTCTCCAGGGGAAGGCAGAAACGCTGTAT. Translation gives CASSLQGKAETLY. The full-length CDR3 reads as CASSLQGKAETLYF.

A note on this clone: Genes and germline are mouse. Read data end 1 residue before the CDR3 end; the end is taken from the germline J gene. V gene TRBV13-2 combines with J gene TRBJ1-1; D uncertain. CDR3 length: 12 residues. Trimming pared 0 bases from V and 4 bases from J, leaving 4 bases between. Germline V gives CDR1 NNHNN, CDR2 SYGAGS (reference sequence). The part of the CDR3 DNA that was read is TGTGCCAGCGGTGATGGGGGCACAGAAGTCTTC. Amino acid sequence: CASGDGGTEVF. The CDR3 as a whole reads CASGDGGTEVFF.

This clone was detected once. Gene names follow the mouse nomenclature. Incomplete CDR3 DNA: TGTGCCAGCAGACGAGACAGGGACACCCAGTAC. This translates into CASRRDRDTQY. The entire CDR3 is CASRRDRDTQYF. The chain links TRBV26 to TRBJ2-5; D may be TRBD1 (6 bases). The CDR3 end falls 1 residue outside the read, so it is completed with the germline J gene. V lost 6 bases and J lost 6, with 10 bases in between. The CDR3 is made up of 12 amino acids. Germline-derived CDR1 and CDR2 are KGHPV and FQNQEV (reference sequence).

On this clone: Gene and germline names: mouse. Read sequence stops 1 residue before the CDR3 end, and the germline J gene provides the missing end. This chain uses TRBV13-2 with TRBJ2-5; D is ambiguous. The CDR3 runs to 11 residues. The germline gives CDR1 NNHNN, CDR2 SYGAGS (reference sequence). Trimming left V 3 bases short and J 6 bases short, with 5 bases between. The sequenced CDR3 bases are TGTGCCAGCGGTGTACGCGACACCCAGTAC. It codes for CASGVRDTQY. The entire CDR3 protein reads CASGVRDTQYF.

This clone showed up just a few times. Mouse germline and gene names are used. The CDR3 end is not reached by the read, which stops 1 residue before it; the germline J gene fills it in. The chain links TRBV13-1 to TRBJ2-7; D not certain. V was shortened by 2 bases and J by 0 bases, with 6 bases between the two germline ends. In germline, CDR1 is NSHNY, CDR2 SYGAGN. The CDR3 runs to 13 residues. The sequenced CDR3 bases are TGTGCCAGCAGTGACGGGGACTCCTATGAACAGTAC. Amino acids: CASSDGDSYEQY. The full CDR3 protein is CASSDGDSYEQYF.

With respect to this clone: The listed genes are named as in mouse. The CDR3 extends 1 residue past the end of the read, so its final part is completed from the germline J gene. The chain couples TRBV16 to TRBJ2-3, with D possibly TRBD1 on 7 matching bases. The ends were cut back, 0 bases at V and 0 bases at J, with 13 bases in the middle. Germline assignment: CDR1 SGHSA and CDR2 FRNQAP. CDR3 length equals 17 residues. The part of the CDR3 DNA that was read is TGTGCAAGCAGCTTAGATAGTAGGGGGCCTAGTGCAGAAACGCTGTAT. Translated, it gives CASSLDSRGPSAETLY. The full CDR3 sequence reads CASSLDSRGPSAETLYF.

As regards this clone: The germline and genes are mouse ones. The DNA ends 1 residue before the CDR3 does, and the rest of the CDR3 is filled in from the germline J gene. The gene calls are TRBV20 and TRBJ2-5; D gene unclear. Trimming stripped 2 bases from V and 3 bases from J, with 6 bases between. From germline, CDR1 is GFQATS and CDR2 STVNSAI. The CDR3 spans 12 residues. CDR3 residues: CGARWQQDTQYF. The sequenced CDR3 bases are TGTGGTGCTAGGTGGCAACAAGACACCCAGTAC. Looking up the rest from reference TRBV20 and TRBJ2-5 gives the full variable domain: GALVYQYPRRTICKSGTSMRMECQAVGFQATSVAWYRQSPQKTFELIALSTVNSAIKYEQNFTQEKFPISHPNLSFSSMTVLNAYLEDRGLYLCGARWQQDTQYFGPGTRLLVL.

By share of the sample, this clone is medium-sized. These gene names are mouse names. The CDR3 end is not reached by the read, which stops 1 residue before it; the germline J gene fills it in. The chain joins TRBV26 to TRBJ1-4, with 7 bases lining up with TRBD1. Germline lookup yields CDR1 KGHPV and CDR2 FQNQEV (reference sequence). Unmatched junction bases numbered 1, after V lost 4 bases and J lost 2 bases. This CDR3 region has 14 residues. The sequenced part of the CDR3 DNA is TGTGCCAGCAGTCGACAGGGATCCAACGAAAGATTATTT. This encodes CASSRQGSNERLF. The entire CDR3 is CASSRQGSNERLFF.

A word on this clone: Gene names are the mouse ones. The read comes to an end 1 residue before the CDR3 does, leaving the germline J gene to fill in the end. V and J are TRBV16 and TRBJ2-4; D possibly corresponds to TRBD1 (5 bases). The CDR3 covers 12 residues. Germline V gene lookup returns CDR1 SGHSA and CDR2 FRNQAP. Deletions cut 4 bases from V and 7 bases from J, with 9 bases between. The DNA read from the CDR3 is TGTGCAAGCAGCTCGCAGGGAGACACCTTGTAC. Translated: CASSSQGDTLY. The entire CDR3 is CASSSQGDTLYF.

For this clone: The gene names given are mouse names. The CDR3 end lies 1 residue beyond the end of the read and is filled in from the germline J gene. The chain couples TRBV26 to TRBJ1-6; D may be TRBD1 (5 bases). TRBJ1-6 has ORF status, its function being uncertain. Trimming removed 5 bases from V and 7 bases from J, with 15 bases in between. Germline V gene data show CDR1 as KGHPV and CDR2 as FQNQEV (reference sequence). The CDR3 consists of 15 residues. CDR3 amino acids: CASSTSGDRNSPLYF. The sequenced CDR3 bases are TGTGCCAGCAGTACCTCCGGAGACAGAAATTCGCCCCTCTAC.

Notes on this clone: Germline and genes here are mouse. The CDR3 is cut off 1 residue early in the read; its end comes from the germline J gene. The chain combines TRBV26 with TRBJ2-3; 10 bases agree with TRBD1. The germline V gene encodes CDR1 KGHPV and CDR2 FQNQEV (reference sequence). Losses at the gene ends were 4 bases for V and 5 bases for J; bases not matched to a gene: 3. This CDR3 is 14 amino acids long. Partial CDR3 DNA: TGTGCCAGCAGTCGGGGACAGGGGAGAGAAACGCTGTAT. Protein sequence: CASSRGQGRETLY. The complete CDR3 reads CASSRGQGRETLYF.